The 16 T cell receptor beta chains below come from one sample, sequenced in a study of CD8+CD57+ T cells in acquired aplastic anemia. Genomic DNA templated the TCR beta VDJ and CDR3 profiling. MiXCR was run by TCRdb on the reads, yielding one entry per CDR3 protein. The sample gives more than 150,000 distinct CDR3 sequences, approximately 45% of which show up once; roughly 3% is in the top ten. The sequencing sample was made of sorted CD4+, CD8+, or CD8+CD57+ T cells (not recorded which) from PBMCs. The receptors stem from a human donor in good health.

This clonotype was seen a handful of times. The chain recombines TRBV19 with TRBJ1-2; D not resolved. Trimming took off 3 bases at V and 3 bases at J, with 5 bases between the two ends. Germline V gene sequence: CDR1 LNHDA, CDR2 SQIVND (reference sequence). The CDR3 is 12 amino acids. DNA of the CDR3: TGTGCCAGTAGTATTGGGGACTATGGCTACACCTTC. Amino acid sequence: CASSIGDYGYTF.

This clonotype appeared many times. The gene calls are TRBV15 and TRBJ2-1; D possibly corresponds to TRBD1 (6 bases). With 5 bases removed from V and 4 bases from J, the gap between germline ends came to 24 bases. The CDR3 consists of 18 residues. Germline CDR1 LNHNV, CDR2 YYDKDF (reference sequence). Here the CDR3 DNA reads TGTGCCACCAGCGGATCCAGGGGCTTGCGATCCCGTTACAATGAGCAGTTCTTC. Amino acids: CATSGSRGLRSRYNEQFF.

In DNA form, the CDR3 reads TGTGCTAGACTTGCGGGAGGAGGGGATACGCAGTATTTT. Protein: CARLAGGGDTQYF. This rearrangement joins TRBV2 to TRBJ2-3; TRBD2 aligns across 8 bases. There are 13 residues in the CDR3. CDR1 SNHLY and CDR2 FYNNEI come from the germline V gene.

This clonotype was seen a handful of times. CDR3 bases: TGTGCCATCAGTGAAGGAGCGGTTGAGGACGAGCAGTACTTC. This sequence encodes CAISEGAVEDEQYF. The chain links TRBV10-3 to TRBJ2-7; D possibly corresponds to TRBD2 (5 bases). Trimming removed 3 bases at V and 5 bases at J, with 14 bases between. This CDR3 region has 14 residues. Germline CDR1 is ENHRY and CDR2 is SYGVKD.

Remarks on this clonotype: Compared with germline, one end of the junction differs, possibly owing to a read error. The CDR3 here is CASSAWASTDTQYF. Here the CDR3 DNA reads TGTGCCAGCAGTGCTTGGGCAAGCACAGATACGCAGTATTTT. This chain joins TRBV10-3 and TRBJ2-3; D gene uncertain. Germline V gene lookup returns CDR1 ENHRY and CDR2 SYGVKD. There are 14 residues in the CDR3.

About this clonotype itself: The CDR3 carries no conserved terminal phenylalanine or tryptophan, so it likely arises from a read error. The gene calls are TRBV2 and TRBJ2-5; 12 positions agree with TRBD2. Germline trimming cut 8 bases from V and 4 bases from J; bases unmatched to any gene: 8. Per the germline V gene, CDR1 is SNHLY and CDR2 is FYNNEI. The CDR3 runs 15 residues. CDR3 sequence: CASVTSGRRGETQYL. For the CDR3, the DNA is TGTGCCAGCGTGACTAGCGGGAGAAGGGGAGAGACCCAGTACCTC.

The V and J genes are TRBV7-9 and TRBJ2-7; weak D call: TRBD1 (6 bases). Trimming shortened V by 1 base and J by 8 bases, and 15 bases separated the two germline ends. The CDR3 sequence is 14 residues long. The germline V gene encodes CDR1 SEHNR and CDR2 FQNEAQ (reference sequence). This CDR3 is CASSLGQVGDKQYF. The CDR3 nucleotides read TGTGCCAGCAGCTTAGGTCAGGTCGGGGACAAGCAGTACTTC.

This chain joins TRBV25-1 and TRBJ2-1, with D hard to call. The CDR3 consists of 14 residues. V was pared by 5 bases and J by 5 bases, with 13 bases between. CDR1 is MGHDK and CDR2 is SYGVNS in the germline V gene. CDR3 sequence: CASSLIGSHNEQFF. The CDR3 nucleotides are TGTGCCAGCAGTCTTATCGGGTCCCACAATGAGCAGTTCTTC.

The chain links TRBV19 to TRBJ1-1, with a possible D match to TRBD1 (5 bases). Trimming pared 3 bases from V and 0 bases from J, leaving 8 bases between. The CDR3 extends over 14 amino acids. CDR1 and CDR2 (germline): LNHDA, SQIVND (reference sequence). The CDR3 nucleotides read TGTGCCAGTAGTATCGGGACCTTGAACACTGAAGCTTTCTTT. Its translation: CASSIGTLNTEAFF.

This sequence joins TRBV15 and TRBJ2-3; 8 bases match TRBD1. CDR3 length: 16 residues. Germline V gives CDR1 LNHNV, CDR2 YYDKDF (reference sequence). With 1 base clipped from V and 2 bases from J, the junction kept 5 bases outside the gene matches. In DNA form, the CDR3 reads TGTGCCACCAGCAGAGGGAGGACAGGGAACACAGATACGCAGTATTTT. Encoded protein: CATSRGRTGNTDTQYF.

This clonotype came up many times. The genes are TRBV24-1 and TRBJ1-5; D call uncertain. Germline CDR1 and CDR2: KGHDR and SFDVKD. The CDR3 is 15 residues long. V lost 4 bases and J 5 bases, leaving 14 bases between the germline ends. This CDR3 reads CATSDSSKWDQPQHF. DNA for the CDR3: TGTGCCACCAGTGACAGCTCAAAATGGGATCAGCCCCAGCATTTT.

This clonotype has just a few counts. The chain links TRBV4-1 to TRBJ2-3; 8 nucleotides line up with TRBD2. Trimming cost V 3 bases and J 6 bases; bases outside gene matches: 11. CDR1 is MGHRA and CDR2 is YSYEKL in the germline V gene. There are 16 residues in the CDR3. The CDR3 loop is CASSQRTSRGVDTQYF. DNA for the CDR3: TGCGCCAGCAGCCAGAGGACTAGCCGGGGGGTGGATACGCAGTATTTT.

The chain links TRBV10-3 to TRBJ1-6, with 8 bases fitting TRBD1. The junction had 4 bases not matched to a gene; V was cut back by 5 bases and J by 7 bases. The CDR3 has 14 residues. Germline V gene lookup returns CDR1 ENHRY and CDR2 SYGVKD. CDR3 DNA: TGTGCCATCAGTCCGGGACAGGTAAATTCACCCCTCCACTTT. Residues: CAISPGQVNSPLHF.

This clonotype was seen more than once but under ten times. J is TRBJ2-2 and V is TRBV6-5; 10 bases agree with TRBD1. Germline loops: CDR1 MNHEY, CDR2 SVGAGI. After removal of 2 bases from V and 6 bases from J, the junction contained 6 bases not matched to a gene. CDR3 length equals 16 residues. The CDR3 DNA reads as TGTGCCAGCAGTTACGGGACAGGGGTGTTTGCCGGGGAGCTGTTTTTT. Protein product: CASSYGTGVFAGELFF.

About this clonotype: A much larger clone differs by one base, so this may be a read error. V is TRBV20-1 and J is TRBJ2-2, with 11 bases aligning to TRBD1. The CDR3 loop spans 17 amino acids. V lost 5 bases to trimming and J lost 6 bases; unmatched junction nucleotides: 14. Germline V gives CDR1 DFQATT, CDR2 SNEGSKA (reference sequence). CDR3 sequence reads: CSASGTGGNTDAGELFF. For the CDR3, the DNA is TGCAGTGCTTCGGGGACAGGGGGTAATACGGACGCCGGGGAGCTGTTTTTT.

This clonotype has just one count. A much larger clone is a single base away; this may be a read error. V and J are TRBV5-8 and TRBJ1-3, with D perhaps TRBD1 (5 bases). Germline CDR1 and CDR2: SGHTS and YDEGEE. V was clipped by 4 bases and J by 2 bases, with 13 bases between them. The CDR3 is 15 residues long. CDR3 in DNA: TGTGCCAGCAGCACCCGGACATGGGCTGGAAACACCATATATTTT. Amino acids: CASSTRTWAGNTIYF.